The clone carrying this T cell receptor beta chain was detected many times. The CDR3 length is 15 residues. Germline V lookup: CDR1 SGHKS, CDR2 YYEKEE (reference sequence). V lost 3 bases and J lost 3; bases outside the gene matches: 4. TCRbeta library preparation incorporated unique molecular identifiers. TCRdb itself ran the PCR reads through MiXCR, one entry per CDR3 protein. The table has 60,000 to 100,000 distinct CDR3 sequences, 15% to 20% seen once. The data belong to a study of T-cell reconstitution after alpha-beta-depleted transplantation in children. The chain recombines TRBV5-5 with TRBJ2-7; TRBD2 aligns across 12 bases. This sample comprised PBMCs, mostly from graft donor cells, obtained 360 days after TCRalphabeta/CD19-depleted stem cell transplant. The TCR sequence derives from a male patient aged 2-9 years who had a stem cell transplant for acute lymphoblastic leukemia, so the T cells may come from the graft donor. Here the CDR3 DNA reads TGTGCCAGCAGCTATCTAGCGGGAGGGGGCTACGAGCAGTACTTC. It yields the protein CASSYLAGGGYEQYF.